This TCR beta chain was identified during a study of blood T cells in healthy people across ages. A sample-barcoded 5' primer and a J-beta primer mix were used in a second PCR of roughly 6 to 11 cycles. TCRdb re-analysed the 5' RACE reads in MiXCR, keeping a single row per CDR3 protein. Here the sample spans 1,500,000 or so distinct CDR3 sequences, about 42% being singletons. This clonotype has more than one count but fewer than ten. Its matching antigen is unknown. Overall study results and limits: Higher diversity, along with more naive CD4+ cells, distinguished long-lived donors from aged donors.

This CDR3 comprises 15 residues. CDR1 is DFQATT, CDR2 SNEGSKA, per germline (reference sequence). Trimming took off 1 base at V and 0 bases at J, with 12 bases between the two ends. This chain uses TRBV20-1 with TRBJ1-1; D ambiguous. The TCR sequence derives from a woman aged 18-29 years in good health. The specimen was blood. The CDR3 loop reads CSARVDGRMNTEAFF. The CDR3 bases are TGCAGTGCTAGAGTTGACGGCAGGATGAACACTGAAGCTTTCTTT.